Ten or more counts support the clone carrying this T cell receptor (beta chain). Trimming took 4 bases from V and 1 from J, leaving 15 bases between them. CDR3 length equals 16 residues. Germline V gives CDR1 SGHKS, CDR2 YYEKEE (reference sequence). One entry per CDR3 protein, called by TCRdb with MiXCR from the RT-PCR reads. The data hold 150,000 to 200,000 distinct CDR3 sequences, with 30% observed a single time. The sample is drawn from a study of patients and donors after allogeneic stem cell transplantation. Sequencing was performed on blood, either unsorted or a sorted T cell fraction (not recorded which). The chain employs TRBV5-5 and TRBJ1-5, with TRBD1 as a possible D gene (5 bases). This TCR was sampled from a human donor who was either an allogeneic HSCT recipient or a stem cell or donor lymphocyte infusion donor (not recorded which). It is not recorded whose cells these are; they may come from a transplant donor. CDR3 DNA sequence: TGTGCCAGCAGCCGCCTGGGGGGTAGGAGCAATCAGCCCCAGCATTTT. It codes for CASSRLGGRSNQPQHF. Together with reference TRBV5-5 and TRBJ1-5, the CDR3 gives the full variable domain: DAGVTQSPTHLIKTRGQQVTLRCSPISGHKSVSWYQQVLGQGPQFIFQYYEKEERGRGNFPDRFSARQFPNYSSELNVNALLLGDSALYLCASSRLGGRSNQPQHFGDGTRLSIL.